These T cell receptor beta chains were read from a single sample in a study of monozygotic twins with inflammatory bowel disease. TCRdb reanalyzed the 5' RACE reads and collapses them to one entry per CDR3 protein, without DNA. Recorded for this sample: approximately 160,000 distinct CDR3 sequences. The sequenced sample consisted of blood. The receptors come from a human donor with ulcerative colitis or Crohn's disease, or a healthy co-twin of an affected twin (not recorded which). CDR3s include the opening cysteine and the closing phenylalanine or tryptophan. Fields, in order: V gene, CDR3 length, J gene, CDR3 protein.

TRBV4-2	14	TRBJ2-2	CASSQEVVAGELFF
TRBV6-5	19	TRBJ2-2	CASSYRSSGAVLGPGELFF
TRBV19	15	TRBJ1-5	CASSETGRSNQPQHF
TRBV6-1	14	TRBJ1-5	CASSRGDPNQPQHF
TRBV6-1	15	TRBJ2-3	CASNPGQGLTDTQYF
TRBV4-1	15	TRBJ2-1	CASSQLGLLYNEQFF
TRBV20-1	15	TRBJ2-1	CSARLAGGVYNEQFF
TRBV5-1	11	TRBJ1-1	CASRTGTEAFF
TRBV3-1	14	TRBJ2-2	CASSQGTGSGELFF
TRBV19	14	TRBJ1-5	CASSIDRDRQPQHF
TRBV6-2/TRBV6-3	13	TRBJ2-2	CASAKEDTGELFF
TRBV24-1	13	TRBJ2-5	CASRGQGEETQYF
TRBV21-1	19	TRBJ2-6	CASSKAHGSQSSGANVLTF
TRBV5-1	17	TRBJ1-4	CASSSTISGGKGEKLFF
TRBV5-1	15	TRBJ2-7	CASSRTSGPSHEQYF
TRBV7-2	16	TRBJ1-6	CASTIRVGFYNSPLHF
TRBV20-1	19	TRBJ2-2	CSARDSPSGRAEDTGELFF
TRBV19	14	TRBJ1-2	CASGQGQNLYGYTF
TRBV3-1	13	TRBJ1-2	CASSQVWDDGYTF
TRBV19	15	TRBJ2-7	CASSISSGSSYEQYF
TRBV20-1	13	TRBJ1-1	CSATRTTGTEAFF
TRBV4-2	15	TRBJ1-1	CASSQGRGGLTEAFF
TRBV9	15	TRBJ2-1	CASSHPGGAGNEQFF
TRBV7-3	15	TRBJ2-5	CASSLNSGRVETQYF
TRBV15	14	TRBJ1-4	CATSGDSSNEKLFF
TRBV12-3/TRBV12-4	15	TRBJ2-2	CASTVLAGVTGELFF
TRBV5-1	17	TRBJ1-1	CASSLISGTGVETEAFF
TRBV7-3	15	TRBJ2-5	CASSLSTGVQETQYF
TRBV5-1	15	TRBJ1-4	CASSLDGTVHEKLFF
TRBV20-1	11	TRBJ2-3	CSARTGDTQYF
TRBV6-4	16	TRBJ2-3	CASSTLAGGPPDTQYF
TRBV12-3/TRBV12-4	11	TRBJ2-7	CASSLSEEQYF
TRBV15	14	TRBJ1-2	CATSNNRDNYGYTF
TRBV12-3/TRBV12-4	14	TRBJ1-5	CASSQAGSNQPQHF
TRBV19	14	TRBJ1-1	CASRPDRMNTEAFF
TRBV27	14	TRBJ2-1	CASSLAGAQNEQFF
TRBV11-2	13	TRBJ1-1	CASSLPENTEAFF
TRBV28	16	TRBJ2-3	CASRLLAGVKKDTQYF
TRBV20-1	15	TRBJ2-7	CSAERGTSGRGEQYF
TRBV5-4	15	TRBJ2-1	CASSLRDPGDNEQFF
TRBV7-3	17	TRBJ2-1	CASSAGRTSGTYNEQFF
TRBV12-3/TRBV12-4	14	TRBJ2-2	CASSYSREGGELFF
TRBV12-3/TRBV12-4	12	TRBJ1-4	CASSWAGEKLFF
TRBV6-2/TRBV6-3	13	TRBJ2-3	CASSYSRGDTQYF
TRBV5-5	13	TRBJ1-1	CASMQPANTEAFF
TRBV18	14	TRBJ2-2	CASSGTANTGELFF
TRBV5-1	14	TRBJ2-1	CASSLVGVWNEQFF
TRBV7-2	17	TRBJ2-3	CASRSGTIGPSTDTQYF
TRBV27	12	TRBJ2-7	CASLGPGYEQYF
TRBV27	18	TRBJ1-3	CASSPPTGTVSSGNTIYF
TRBV5-1	13	TRBJ2-7	CASSHGQEYEQYF
TRBV6-2/TRBV6-3	17	TRBJ2-1	CASSYSIRTGQDNEQFF
TRBV28	12	TRBJ2-4	CASSLKSNIQYF
TRBV15	19	TRBJ1-1	CATSRDKAAGLRPNTEAFF
TRBV12-3/TRBV12-4	17	TRBJ2-7	CASSGPFSGRWKHEQYF
TRBV7-8	16	TRBJ1-6	CASSPKSGPGNSPLHF
TRBV5-6	12	TRBJ2-7	CASSFTTYEQYF
TRBV5-1	15	TRBJ2-1	CASSLDGGIYNEQFF
TRBV27	15	TRBJ2-6	CASSPRISWANVLTF
TRBV28	14	TRBJ2-7	CASSRAGVAYEQYF